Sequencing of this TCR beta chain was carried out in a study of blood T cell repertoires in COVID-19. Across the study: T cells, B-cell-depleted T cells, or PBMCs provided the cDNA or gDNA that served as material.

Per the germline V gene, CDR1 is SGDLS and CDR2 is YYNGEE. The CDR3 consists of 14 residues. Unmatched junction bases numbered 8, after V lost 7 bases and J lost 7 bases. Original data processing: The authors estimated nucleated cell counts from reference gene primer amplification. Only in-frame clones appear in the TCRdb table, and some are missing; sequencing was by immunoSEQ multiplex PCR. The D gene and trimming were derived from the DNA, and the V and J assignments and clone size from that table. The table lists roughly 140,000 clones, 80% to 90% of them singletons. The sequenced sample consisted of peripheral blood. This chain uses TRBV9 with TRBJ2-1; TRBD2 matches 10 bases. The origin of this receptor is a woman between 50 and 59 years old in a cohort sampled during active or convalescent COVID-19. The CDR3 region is CASSISGGTNEQFF. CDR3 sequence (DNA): TGTGCCAGCTCTATTAGCGGGGGGACTAATGAGCAGTTCTTC.